These 28 T cell receptor beta chains were sequenced from one sample in a study of CXCR3-negative and CXCR3-positive naive CD8 T cells. General study points: Comparison of naive cells showed more hydrophobic TRB CDR3s in CXCR3-positive than in CXCR3-negative naive cells.

No antigen has been identified for these receptors. Preparation of TRB cDNA libraries relied on 5' RACE carrying UMI labels. TCRdb reprocessed the 5' RACE reads, keeping one entry per CDR3 protein, no DNA. The sample's table shows about 5,700 distinct CDR3 sequences. Sequencing was done on a sample of naive CXCR3+ CD8+ T cells from blood. The subset is: CD45RO-CCR7+CD27+CD95- naive CD8+ T cells expressing CXCR3 (TNR3+). The receptors shown here come from a human donor in good health. Some clones in this sample may be carry-over from other donors' samples.

The rearrangement uses TRBV2 and TRBJ2-1; the D gene TCRdb calls, TRBD2, cannot be checked with no DNA. The CDR3 covers 15 residues. The germline V gene encodes CDR1 SNHLY and CDR2 FYNNEI. CDR3 loop: CASSAPSGLHNEQFF.

The chain has TRBV2 and TRBJ2-7. This CDR3 contains 15 residues. Germline CDR1 SNHLY, CDR2 FYNNEI. The CDR3 is CASSLDKEYSYEQYF.

This chain connects TRBV6-1 to TRBJ2-3; the D call of TRBD1 rests on TCRdb alone, since no DNA is present to check it. There are 18 residues in the CDR3. Per the germline V gene, CDR1 is MNHNS and CDR2 is SASEGT. CDR3 amino acids: CASSEILVRRQSTDTQYF.

The chain carries TRBV25-1 and TRBJ2-1. CDR1 is MGHDK and CDR2 is SYGVNS in the germline V gene. The CDR3 has 12 residues. The CDR3 is CASSGFYNEQFF.

By frequency, this clonotype is medium-sized. This chain connects TRBV10-3 to TRBJ1-1; TCRdb's D gene call, TRBD1, goes unchecked for lack of DNA. This CDR3 is 13 amino acids long. Germline V gene sequence: CDR1 ENHRY, CDR2 SYGVKD. This chain's CDR3 is CAISPPDSYEAFF.

The V call is TRBV29-1, the J call TRBJ2-5; lacking DNA, the TRBD2 call made by TCRdb goes unchecked. This CDR3 is 14 amino acids long. Germline V gene sequence: CDR1 SQVTM, CDR2 ANQGSEA. CDR3: CSVEGEGIQETQYF.

The V and J genes are TRBV11-3 and TRBJ2-1; TCRdb's D call, TRBD2, is unchecked because there is no DNA. Germline CDR1 SGHNT, CDR2 YENEEA. The CDR3 is 18 amino acids. The CDR3 reads CASSPLPRTSGGYNEQFF.

This clonotype is medium-sized by frequency. J is TRBJ2-7 and V is TRBV12-3 or TRBV12-4; without DNA, the TCRdb call of TRBD1 cannot be checked. The CDR3 spans 14 residues. CDR3 amino acids: CASSPRDSSYEQYF.

This clonotype registers medium-sized by frequency. V usage is TRBV10-3 and J usage is TRBJ1-1. The CDR3 runs 13 residues. Germline V gene lookup returns CDR1 ENHRY and CDR2 SYGVKD. Here the CDR3 reads CAIRPNWDTEAFF.

The V call is TRBV7-8, the J call TRBJ1-2. The CDR3 is 14 residues long. Germline CDR1 is SGHVS and CDR2 is FQNEAQ. The CDR3 reads CASSLYGGPYGYTF.

This clonotype registers medium-sized by frequency. The chain employs TRBV2 and TRBJ2-1. Germline CDR1 reads SNHLY; CDR2 reads FYNNEI. CDR3 length: 16 amino acids. CDR3 amino acids: CASSEGLSPTYNEQFF.

According to its frequency, this clonotype is medium-sized (0.01 to 0.1%). The chain uses TRBV5-1 and TRBJ2-1; TCRdb returns TRBD2, unconfirmable since there is no DNA. CDR1 is SGHRS, CDR2 YFSETQ, per germline. CDR3 size: 13 residues. CDR3 sequence reads: CASSFLAGDEQFF.

By frequency, this clonotype is medium-sized. The rearrangement uses TRBV20-1 and TRBJ1-1. The CDR3 covers 13 residues. Looked up from germline, CDR1 is DFQATT and CDR2 is SNEGSKA (reference sequence). CDR3 sequence: CSARDRVRREAFF.

By frequency, this clonotype is medium-sized. The gene calls are TRBV5-1 and TRBJ2-7; the D call of TRBD1 rests on TCRdb alone, since no DNA is present to check it. Germline CDR1 SGHRS, CDR2 YFSETQ. The CDR3 totals 16 residues. CDR3 protein: CASSLPPGTGNYEQYF.

The chain has TRBV29-1 and TRBJ2-1; TCRdb's D call, TRBD2, is unchecked because there is no DNA. The CDR3 spans 15 residues. The germline CDR1 and CDR2 sequences are SQVTM and ANQGSEA. CDR3 in amino acids: CSAGRAGGPGSTRFF.

Frequency places this clonotype as medium-sized (0.01 to 0.1%). CDR3 in amino acids: CAAEIGRPRTDQPQHF. This sequence joins TRBV5-2 and TRBJ1-5. TRBV5-2 is flagged as a pseudogene. The CDR3 is made up of 16 amino acids.

V usage is TRBV5-1 and J usage is TRBJ2-5. The CDR3 runs to 14 residues. Germline lookup yields CDR1 SGHRS and CDR2 YFSETQ. This CDR3 is CASSSLSNQETQYF. The variable domain in full, completed from reference TRBV5-1 and TRBJ2-5, reads KAGVTQTPRYLIKTRGQQVTLSCSPISGHRSVSWYQQTPGQGLQFLFEYFSETQRNKGNFPGRFSGRQFSNSRSEMNVSTLELGDSALYLCASSSLSNQETQYFGPGTRLLVL.

The chain is built from TRBV11-2 and TRBJ2-4; TCRdb's D call, TRBD2, is unchecked because there is no DNA. Per germline, CDR1 SGHAT and CDR2 FQNNGV. The CDR3 is made up of 14 amino acids. The CDR3 loop reads CASSRTEYQNIQYF.

According to its frequency, this clonotype is medium-sized. V is TRBV20-1 and J is TRBJ2-3; TCRdb's assignment of TRBD2 cannot be checked, as there is no DNA. CDR1 and CDR2 from the germline V gene are DFQATT and SNEGSKA (reference sequence). The CDR3 totals 15 residues. CDR3 sequence: CSARGTSGRTDTQYF.

This clonotype is medium-sized (0.01 to 0.1%) by frequency. V is TRBV20-1 and J is TRBJ2-1; lacking DNA, the TRBD2 call made by TCRdb goes unchecked. Germline values: CDR1 DFQATT, CDR2 SNEGSKA (reference sequence). This CDR3 has 16 amino acids. The CDR3 sequence: CSARETGTSGSMWQFF.

This clonotype counts as medium-sized (0.01 to 0.1%) by frequency. This chain joins TRBV9 and TRBJ2-2; TCRdb calls TRBD2, which cannot be checked without DNA. Per the germline V gene, CDR1 is SGDLS and CDR2 is YYNGEE. The CDR3 contains 16 residues. The CDR3 protein is CASSVGAVANTGELFF.

The chain recombines TRBV29-1 with TRBJ1-1; no DNA is available, so the TRBD1 call from TCRdb remains unchecked. The CDR3 loop spans 15 amino acids. Germline assignment: CDR1 SQVTM and CDR2 ANQGSEA. CDR3 region: CSVEGQGNLITEAFF.

This clonotype is medium-sized by frequency. This chain links TRBV7-9 with TRBJ2-3; with no DNA, the TCRdb D assignment of TRBD2 cannot be verified. In germline, CDR1 is SEHNR, CDR2 FQNEAQ (reference sequence). The CDR3 sequence is 13 residues long. The chain's CDR3 is CASSAGGGDTQYF.

This chain joins TRBV20-1 and TRBJ1-2. The CDR3 spans 13 residues. Germline V gene sequence: CDR1 DFQATT, CDR2 SNEGSKA (reference sequence). CDR3: CSAVGRRNYGYTF.

By frequency, this clonotype registers medium-sized (0.01 to 0.1%). This chain links TRBV29-1 with TRBJ2-1; TCRdb's D call of TRBD1 is untestable without DNA. The germline V gene encodes CDR1 SQVTM and CDR2 ANQGSEA. This CDR3 has 11 residues. Here the CDR3 reads CSVITGLWQFF.

This clonotype registers medium-sized by frequency. The chain uses TRBV29-1 and TRBJ1-1. The CDR3 contains 12 residues. Germline V CDR1 and CDR2: SQVTM, ANQGSEA. The CDR3 region is CSVEDQAAEAFF.

This chain links TRBV11-3 with TRBJ1-1; TCRdb proposes TRBD1, but this gene call is untestable without DNA. This CDR3 comprises 16 residues. CDR1 is SGHNT, CDR2 YENEEA, per germline. CDR3 sequence: CASSLHKTGPNTEAFF.

This sequence joins TRBV19 and TRBJ2-1; TCRdb lists TRBD1, though no DNA is available to test this call. Germline CDR1 is LNHDA and CDR2 is SQIVND (reference sequence). The length of the CDR3 is 13 residues. CDR3 residues: CASSPTGSNEQFF. The full variable domain, in which reference TRBV19 and TRBJ2-1 provide the parts outside the CDR3, is DGGITQSPKYLFRKEGQNVTLSCEQNLNHDAMYWYRQDPGQGLRLIYYSQIVNDFQKGDIAEGYSVSREKKESFPLTVTSAQKNPTAFYLCASSPTGSNEQFFGPGTRLTVL.